The clone carrying this T cell receptor beta chain has just a few counts. As yet, its antigen is unknown. This specimen comes from a study of T cell responses to AZD1222 COVID-19 vaccine. Study in general: Pooling of second doses given at about 4 or about 12 weeks was done. Study-wide findings and caveats: Baseline antibody screening turned up just a handful of seropositive AZD1222 recipients. Females made up more of the donors, who were largely white British, and clonal diversity may have come out too low. Spike-specific TCR depth and breadth grew after two AZD1222 doses.

Assay: immunoSEQ multiplex PCR; the TCRdb copy retains only in-frame clones and omits some. The sample carries 84,000 or so clones, 80% to 90% recorded once. The germline V gene encodes CDR1 MNHEY and CDR2 SMNVEV (reference sequence). CDR3 length: 15 residues. With V trimmed by 5 bases and J by 4 bases, 8 bases remained unmatched. This clonotype originated in an adult in good health. The chain carries TRBV27 and TRBJ2-3, with 8 bases identical to TRBD1. The source material was peripheral blood, sampled on day 0 of AZD1222 vaccination. This chain's CDR3 is CASSPSGGGADTQYF. In DNA form, the CDR3 reads TGTGCCAGCAGTCCCTCAGGGGGCGGAGCAGATACGCAGTATTTT.